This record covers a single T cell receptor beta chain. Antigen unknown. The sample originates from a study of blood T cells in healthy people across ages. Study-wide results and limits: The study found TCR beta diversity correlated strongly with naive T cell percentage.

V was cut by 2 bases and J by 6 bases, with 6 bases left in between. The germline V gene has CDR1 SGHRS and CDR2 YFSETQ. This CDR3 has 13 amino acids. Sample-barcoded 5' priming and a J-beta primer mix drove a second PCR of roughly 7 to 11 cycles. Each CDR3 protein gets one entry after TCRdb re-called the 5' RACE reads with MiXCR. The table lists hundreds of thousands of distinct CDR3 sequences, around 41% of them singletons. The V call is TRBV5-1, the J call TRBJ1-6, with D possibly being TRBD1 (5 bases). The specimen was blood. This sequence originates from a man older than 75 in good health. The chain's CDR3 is CASSLRGNSPLHF. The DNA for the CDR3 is TGCGCCAGCAGCTTAAGGGGTAATTCACCCCTCCACTTT. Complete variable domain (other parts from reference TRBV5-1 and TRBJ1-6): KAGVTQTPRYLIKTRGQQVTLSCSPISGHRSVSWYQQTPGQGLQFLFEYFSETQRNKGNFPGRFSGRQFSNSRSEMNVSTLELGDSALYLCASSLRGNSPLHFGNGTRLTVT.